The rows below give T cell receptor beta chains drawn from one sample of a study of T cell repertoires in cytomegalovirus infection. For these TCRs, the target antigens are not known. In TCRdb, the reads were re-called with MiXCR into one record per CDR3 protein. The sample holds some 70,000 distinct CDR3 sequences, more than 20% seen once. Sequenced material: PBMCs, sequenced either directly or after in vitro stimulation (not recorded which). These receptors were collected from a human donor in good health (CMV status not recorded). Some clones in this sample may be carry-over from other donors' samples. Each CDR3 is given with its conserved first and last residue. D genes are given only for firm matches. Only some rows state a clone size, as once, few, many or a class for expanded clones.

clone size | J gene | V gene | D gene | CDR3 DNA | CDR3 protein
few | TRBJ1-1 | TRBV29-1 | TRBD1 | TGCAGCGCCCGGACAGGGGGGAACACTGAAGCTTTCTTT | CSARTGGNTEAFF
few | TRBJ2-3 | TRBV29-1 | . | TGCAGCGTTGGCGGCGGGGGCGGGAGAGGAGATACGCAGTATTTT | CSVGGGGGRGDTQYF
. | TRBJ2-5 | TRBV9 | TRBD2 | TGTGCCAGCAGCGAGACTAGCGGGAGTGAAGAGACCCAGTACTTC | CASSETSGSEETQYF
. | TRBJ2-3 | TRBV12-3/TRBV12-4 | . | TGTGCCAGCAGTTTATTCGGGGGCACCGAAGTCTGGTCGCCCACAGATACGCAGTATTTT | CASSLFGGTEVWSPTDTQYF
many | TRBJ1-1 | TRBV7-2 | . | TGTGCCAGCAGCCTAGACCCCGAGAAGAAAGCTTTCTTT | CASSLDPEKKAFF
many | TRBJ1-1 | TRBV12-3/TRBV12-4 | . | TGTGCCAGCACCCTCACCTGGGGGGGGTTCATGAACACTGAAGCTTTCTTT | CASTLTWGGFMNTEAFF
. | TRBJ2-1 | TRBV5-6 | TRBD2 | TGTGCCAGCAGCTTGGCTGTCGGGCTAGCGGGATATAACTACAATGAGCAGTTCTTC | CASSLAVGLAGYNYNEQFF
once | TRBJ2-5 | TRBV28 | . | TGTGCCAGCAGTCCGCTCAATGGAGACCAAGAGACCCAGTACTTC | CASSPLNGDQETQYF
. | TRBJ1-1 | TRBV11-2 | . | TGTGCCAGCAGCGCGACAGCGAACACTGAAGCTTTCTTT | CASSATANTEAFF
. | TRBJ2-5 | TRBV30 | TRBD2 | TGTGCCTGGAGTGTACAAGGACTAGCGGGAGAGACCCAGTACTTC | CAWSVQGLAGETQYF
once | TRBJ1-6 | TRBV14 | . | TGTGCCAGCAGCCAAGAAGGCGGGGTTTCACCCCTCCACTTT | CASSQEGGVSPLHF
many | TRBJ2-5 | TRBV7-2 | . | TGTGCCAGCAGGACAGGCTGGGGAGAGACCCAGTACTTC | CASRTGWGETQYF
. | TRBJ2-3 | TRBV7-2 | . | TGTGCCAGCAGCTCACAAGAGCAGGCAGGCACAGATACGCAGTATTTT | CASSSQEQAGTDTQYF